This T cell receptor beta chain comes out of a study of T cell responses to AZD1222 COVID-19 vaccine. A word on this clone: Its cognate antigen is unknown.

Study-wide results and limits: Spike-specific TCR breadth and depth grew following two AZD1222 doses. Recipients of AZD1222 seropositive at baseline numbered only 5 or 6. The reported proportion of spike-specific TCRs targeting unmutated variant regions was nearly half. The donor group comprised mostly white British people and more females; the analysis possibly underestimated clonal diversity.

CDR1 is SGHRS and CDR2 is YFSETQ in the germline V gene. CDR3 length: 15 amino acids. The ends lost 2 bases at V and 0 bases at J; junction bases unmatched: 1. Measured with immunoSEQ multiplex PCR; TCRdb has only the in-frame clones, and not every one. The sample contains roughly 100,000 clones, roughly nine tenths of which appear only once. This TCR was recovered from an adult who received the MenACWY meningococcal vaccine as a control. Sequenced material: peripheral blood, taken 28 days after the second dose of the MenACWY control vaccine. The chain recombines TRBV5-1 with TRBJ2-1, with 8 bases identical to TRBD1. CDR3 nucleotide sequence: TGCGCCAGCAGCTTAACAGGGGGCTCCTACAATGAGCAGTTCTTC. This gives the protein CASSLTGGSYNEQFF.